This TCR beta chain stems from a study of blood T cell repertoires in COVID-19. TCRdb keeps only in-frame clones here, not all; method: immunoSEQ multiplex PCR. This table has approximately 70,000 clones, more than 75% appearing once. CDR1 is MDHEN and CDR2 is SYDVKM in the germline V gene. This CDR3 comprises 14 residues. V lost 1 base and J lost 4, with 8 bases in between. Sequencing input: peripheral blood. The rearrangement links TRBV28 to TRBJ1-5, with TRBD1 as a possible D gene (5 bases). This TCR derives from a human donor in a cohort sampled during active COVID-19. This CDR3 is CASSLSQGNQPQHF. In DNA form, the CDR3 reads TGTGCCAGCAGTTTATCCCAGGGTAATCAGCCCCAGCATTTT.